The 22 T cell receptor beta chains in this list originate from one sample, sequenced in a study of T cell responses to AZD1222 COVID-19 vaccine. Sequencing was performed with immunoSEQ multiplex PCR; in TCRdb, only in-frame clones are kept and a portion is missing. The data hold 95,000 to 150,000 clones, with approximately 91% observed a single time. The material was peripheral blood, obtained on day 0 of AZD1222 vaccination. Receptors were obtained from an adult in good health.

The chain uses TRBV18 and TRBJ2-5; TRBD2 matches at 9 bases. The germline V gene has CDR1 KGHSH and CDR2 LQKENI. Trimming at V came to 6 bases and at J to 4 bases, leaving 6 bases not matched to a gene. The length of the CDR3 is 14 residues. DNA of the CDR3: TGTGCCAGCTCGAGAACTAGCGGGTCAGAGACCCAGTACTTC. This sequence encodes CASSRTSGSETQYF.

V usage is TRBV2 and J usage is TRBJ2-7; possible D gene TRBD1, 6 bases. The CDR3 has 11 residues. Germline-derived CDR1 and CDR2 are SNHLY and FYNNEI. V was trimmed by 0 bases and J by 13 bases, leaving 10 bases between them. This CDR3 reads CASSEAWTDYF. CDR3 DNA: TGTGCCAGCAGTGAAGCTTGGACAGACTACTTC.

This sequence joins TRBV9 and TRBJ2-5; 8 positions agree with TRBD2. CDR1 is SGDLS, CDR2 YYNGEE, per germline. The CDR3 consists of 14 residues. V dropped 3 bases and J dropped 4; count of bases not matched to a gene: 5. For the CDR3, the DNA is TGTGCCAGCAGCGGTAGCGGGGTATCAGAGACCCAGTACTTC. Protein product: CASSGSGVSETQYF. The full variable domain, its missing parts supplied by reference TRBV9 and TRBJ2-5, is DSGVTQTPKHLITATGQRVTLRCSPRSGDLSVYWYQQSLDQGLQFLIQYYNGEERAKGNILERFSAQQFPDLHSELNLSSLELGDSALYFCASSGSGVSETQYFGPGTRLLVL.

This clone was seen just once. The J gene is TRBJ1-2, the V gene TRBV2; possible D gene TRBD1, 6 bases. The CDR3 covers 14 residues. Germline assignment: CDR1 SNHLY and CDR2 FYNNEI. With 3 bases removed from V and 3 bases from J, the gap between germline ends came to 11 bases. CDR3 nucleotide sequence: TGTGCCAGCAGTGACTGGGGACAAGACTATGGCTACACCTTC. It encodes CASSDWGQDYGYTF.

This rearrangement joins TRBV7-9 to TRBJ2-2; 8 positions match TRBD2. Germline V gives CDR1 SEHNR, CDR2 FQNEAQ (reference sequence). The length of the CDR3 is 15 residues. V shed 1 base and J 6 bases; nucleotides not matched to a gene: 4. CDR3 in amino acids: CASSLVSGKAGELFF. CDR3 nucleotides: TGTGCCAGCAGCTTAGTTAGCGGGAAAGCCGGGGAGCTGTTTTTT.

The V and J genes are TRBV5-5 and TRBJ2-1; 11 positions match TRBD2. CDR3 size: 15 residues. Germline V gene sequence: CDR1 SGHKS, CDR2 YYEKEE (reference sequence). The V gene end was trimmed by 2 bases and the J gene end by 10 bases; junction bases not matched to a gene: 8. CDR3 protein: CASSLDLAGGREQFF. For the CDR3, the DNA is TGTGCCAGCAGCTTAGATCTAGCGGGAGGTCGAGAGCAGTTCTTC.

This clone has a single count. This sequence joins TRBV2 and TRBJ1-2; D perhaps matches TRBD1 (6 bases). V was trimmed by 6 bases and J by 5 bases, leaving 19 bases between them. Germline CDR1 is SNHLY and CDR2 is FYNNEI. The CDR3 spans 15 residues. The CDR3, as DNA: TGTGCCAGCAGGGAGGACAGTTGGGGATTTTATGGCTACACCTTC. It yields the protein CASREDSWGFYGYTF.

V gene TRBV6-5 combines with J gene TRBJ1-1; D might be TRBD1 (6 bases). CDR3 size: 14 residues. V was trimmed by 6 bases and J by 9 bases, leaving 20 bases between them. Germline CDR1 and CDR2: MNHEY and SVGAGI. CDR3 sequence reads: CASSRSREGVKAFF. The DNA of the CDR3 is TGTGCCAGCAGCCGCTCCAGGGAGGGGGTTAAAGCTTTCTTT.

The genes are TRBV5-1 and TRBJ2-5; D is unclear. The CDR3 spans 13 residues. Trimming shortened V by 4 bases and J by 4 bases, and 11 bases separated the two germline ends. Per germline, CDR1 SGHRS and CDR2 YFSETQ. CDR3 sequence: CASSRGSVETQYF. The CDR3, as DNA: TGCGCCAGCAGCCGCGGCTCCGTAGAGACCCAGTACTTC.

V is TRBV18 and J is TRBJ2-7, with 8 bases fitting TRBD2. The CDR3 sequence is 16 residues long. The germline CDR1 and CDR2 sequences are KGHSH and LQKENI. Trimming took 0 bases from V and 3 from J; bases not matched to a gene: 7. Here the CDR3 DNA reads TGTGCCAGCTCACCACCGGGGGCGGGAGGCGGCTACGAGCAGTACTTC. Translating it yields CASSPPGAGGGYEQYF.

The genes are TRBV12-3 or TRBV12-4 and TRBJ2-4; D might be TRBD2 (6 bases). The ends were cut back, 7 bases at V and 2 bases at J, with 9 bases in the middle. The length of the CDR3 is 13 residues. Written as DNA, the CDR3 is TGTGCCAGCACCGGAGGGACCAAAAACATTCAGTACTTC. Translated, it gives CASTGGTKNIQYF.

CDR3 residues: CASAVGNNEQFF. The CDR3 DNA is TGTGCCAGCGCGGTCGGAAACAATGAGCAGTTCTTC. The rearrangement joins TRBV9 to TRBJ2-1; no clear D. This CDR3 has 12 amino acids. From germline, CDR1 is SGDLS and CDR2 YYNGEE. V was pared by 7 bases and J by 5 bases, with 10 bases between.

The sample holds a few counts of this clone. V usage is TRBV7-2 and J usage is TRBJ2-2, with 9 positions matching TRBD1. The CDR3 has 14 amino acids. Germline V gene sequence: CDR1 SGHTA, CDR2 FQGNSA. V was clipped by 11 bases and J by 5 bases; unmatched bases: 9. CDR3 coding DNA: TGTGCCGGGGCCGGGACAGGGCATACCGGGGAGCTGTTTTTT. This translates into CAGAGTGHTGELFF.

The rearrangement links TRBV7-9 to TRBJ1-2; D gene ambiguous. The CDR3 runs to 13 residues. Trimming left V 4 bases short and J 8 bases short, with 14 bases between. Germline assignment: CDR1 SEHNR and CDR2 FQNEAQ (reference sequence). Here the CDR3 reads CASSSPMVGGYTF. In DNA, the CDR3 is TGTGCCAGCAGCTCACCGATGGTAGGGGGCTACACCTTC.

The rearrangement links TRBV11-3 to TRBJ2-3; D uncertain. The V gene lost 4 bases and the J gene lost 3 bases, with 17 bases spanning the gap. This CDR3 has 16 residues. Germline lookup yields CDR1 SGHNT and CDR2 YENEEA. The CDR3 nucleotides are TGTGCCAGCAGCTCCCAGAATCCCGAAAGGACAGATACGCAGTATTTT. This translates into CASSSQNPERTDTQYF.

The chain has TRBV5-1 and TRBJ1-2; no clear D gene. V was pared by 0 bases and J by 2 bases, with 14 bases between. Per the germline V gene, CDR1 is SGHRS and CDR2 is YFSETQ. The CDR3 contains 16 residues. CDR3: CASSLASGVVNYGYTF. The CDR3 DNA sequence: TGCGCCAGCAGCTTGGCCTCTGGGGTAGTCAACTATGGCTACACCTTC.

J is TRBJ2-1 and V is TRBV2; D is possibly TRBD1 (6 bases). The length of the CDR3 is 14 residues. CDR1 and CDR2 (germline): SNHLY, FYNNEI. V lost 4 bases and J lost 7, with 14 bases in between. Written as DNA, the CDR3 is TGTGCCAGCAGTGCTCTATACAGGGTTAATGAGCAGTTCTTC. It specifies CASSALYRVNEQFF.

The CDR3 nucleotides read TGTGCCAGCACCACTCAGACAAACTATGGCTACACCTTC. This encodes CASTTQTNYGYTF. V gene TRBV2 combines with J gene TRBJ1-2; D ambiguous. Trimming shortened V by 7 bases and J by 2 bases, and 11 bases separated the two germline ends. Germline V CDR1 and CDR2: SNHLY, FYNNEI. The CDR3 extends over 13 amino acids.

The chain joins TRBV10-3 to TRBJ1-6; D unclear. CDR1 ENHRY and CDR2 SYGVKD come from the germline V gene. The V gene lost 3 bases and the J gene lost 8 bases, with 11 bases spanning the gap. The CDR3 totals 14 residues. In DNA, the CDR3 is TGTGCCATCAGTGATTCCAGGTTCGATTCACCCCTCCACTTT. This translates into CAISDSRFDSPLHF.

The V call is TRBV19, the J call TRBJ1-5, with D maybe TRBD1 (6 bases). The germline CDR1 and CDR2 sequences are LNHDA and SQIVND (reference sequence). Deletions cut 4 bases from V and 2 bases from J, with 15 bases between. CDR3 length equals 16 residues. The CDR3 coding sequence is TGTGCCAGTAGTACCGCAGGGGCCCTCGGCAATCAGCCCCAGCATTTT. Amino acid sequence: CASSTAGALGNQPQHF.

This chain joins TRBV27 and TRBJ1-2; D is unclear. Trimming shortened V by 6 bases and J by 4 bases, and 12 bases separated the two germline ends. The CDR3 loop spans 13 amino acids. Germline V gene data show CDR1 as MNHEY and CDR2 as SMNVEV (reference sequence). CDR3 nucleotide sequence: TGTGCCAGCAGATTTAACGGTATCTATGGCTACACCTTC. It specifies CASRFNGIYGYTF.

J is TRBJ1-2 and V is TRBV25-1; D not certain. There are 12 residues in the CDR3. V dropped 9 bases and J dropped 6 bases, with 14 bases sitting between them. Per germline, CDR1 MGHDK and CDR2 SYGVNS. CDR3 DNA: TGTGCCAGTGTTGGGGTTTTAGATGGCTACACCTTC. This translates into CASVGVLDGYTF.